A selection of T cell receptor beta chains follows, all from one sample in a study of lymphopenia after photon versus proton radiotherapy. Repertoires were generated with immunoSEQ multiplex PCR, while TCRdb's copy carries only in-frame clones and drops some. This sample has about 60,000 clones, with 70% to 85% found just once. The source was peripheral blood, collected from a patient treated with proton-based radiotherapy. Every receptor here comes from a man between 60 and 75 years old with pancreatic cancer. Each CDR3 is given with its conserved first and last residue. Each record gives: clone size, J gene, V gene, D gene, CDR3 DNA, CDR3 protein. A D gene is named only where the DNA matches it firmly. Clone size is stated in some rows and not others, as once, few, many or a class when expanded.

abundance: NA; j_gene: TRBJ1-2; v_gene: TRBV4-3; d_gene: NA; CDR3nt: TGCGCCAGCAGCCAATACAGGGTAGGCTATGGCTACACCTTC; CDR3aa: CASSQYRVGYGYTF
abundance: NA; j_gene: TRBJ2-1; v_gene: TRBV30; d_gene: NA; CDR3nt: TGTGCCTGGAGCGCCTGGACTTCTCGAGGGGACAATGAGCAGTTCTTC; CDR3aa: CAWSAWTSRGDNEQFF
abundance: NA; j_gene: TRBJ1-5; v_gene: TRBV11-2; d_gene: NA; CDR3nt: TGTGCCAGCAGCTTAGAACCGGGACGGCGGGATCAGCCCCAGCATTTT; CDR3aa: CASSLEPGRRDQPQHF
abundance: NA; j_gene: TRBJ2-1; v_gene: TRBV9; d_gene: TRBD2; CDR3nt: TGTGCCAGCAGCGCCTCCGGGACTAGCGGGTACAATGAGCAGTTCTTC; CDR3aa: CASSASGTSGYNEQFF
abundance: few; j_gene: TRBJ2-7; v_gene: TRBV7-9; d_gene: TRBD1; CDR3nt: TGTGCCAGCACACGTACCGGGACAGGGCTCCGGGAGTACTTC; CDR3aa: CASTRTGTGLREYF
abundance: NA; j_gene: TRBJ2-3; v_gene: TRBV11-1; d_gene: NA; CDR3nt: TGTGCCAGCAGCTTGGGCCGGGATACGCAGTATTTT; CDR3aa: CASSLGRDTQYF
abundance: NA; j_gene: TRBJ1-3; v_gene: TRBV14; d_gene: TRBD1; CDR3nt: TGTGCCAGCAGCCCGGCGGGACAGTCCTTGAACACCATATATTTT; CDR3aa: CASSPAGQSLNTIYF
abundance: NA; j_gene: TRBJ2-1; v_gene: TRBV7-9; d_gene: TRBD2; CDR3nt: TGTGCCAGCAGCTTAGGGACTAGCGGGAGTGGCAATGAGCAGTTCTTC; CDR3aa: CASSLGTSGSGNEQFF
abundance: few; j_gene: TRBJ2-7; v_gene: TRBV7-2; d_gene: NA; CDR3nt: TGTGCCAGCAGCCTAGCAAGGGGTCACGAGCAGTACTTC; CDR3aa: CASSLARGHEQYF
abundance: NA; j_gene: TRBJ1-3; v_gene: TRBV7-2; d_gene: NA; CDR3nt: TGTGCCAGCAGCCCCGACAGTGTCCCCCGTGGAAACACCATATATTTT; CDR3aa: CASSPDSVPRGNTIYF
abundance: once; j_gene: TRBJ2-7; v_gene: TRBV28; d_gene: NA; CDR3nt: TGTGCCAGCAGTGAACCCCCTGGAGACGAGCAGTACTTC; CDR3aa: CASSEPPGDEQYF
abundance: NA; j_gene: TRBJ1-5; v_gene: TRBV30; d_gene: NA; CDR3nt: TGTGCCTGGAGAAAACAGGGCGAACAGCCCCAGCATTTT; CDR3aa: CAWRKQGEQPQHF